The clone carrying this T cell receptor beta chain was observed a single time. Its target is unknown. The entry originates in a study of T cell repertoires in cytomegalovirus infection. The wider study: Alongside well-studied HLA-B-restricted CMV epitopes, recently identified HLA-C-restricted CMV epitopes were also used.

TCRdb processed the reads anew with MiXCR; each CDR3 protein has one entry. Here the sample spans 450,000 to 650,000 distinct CDR3 sequences, about 40% being singletons. General observations from the study: Using cumulative public TCR beta family frequency, the authors identified those who carried CMV together with the relevant HLA.

This CDR3 spans 19 amino acids. Germline trimming cut 1 base from V and 3 bases from J; bases unmatched to any gene: 17. CDR1 and CDR2 (germline): DFQATT, SNEGSKA (reference sequence). The specimen was cultured PBMCs, collected from culture after CMV antigen stimulation. The rearrangement joins TRBV20-1 to TRBJ2-1, with 8 positions matching TRBD2. The receptor's source is a human donor in good health (CMV status not recorded). Some clones in this sample may be carry-over from other donors' samples. As DNA, the CDR3 is TGCAGTGCTAGAGTCGATAGGTCCCGAGCTAGCGGGTACTACAATGAGCAGTTCTTC. Its translation is CSARVDRSRASGYYNEQFF.